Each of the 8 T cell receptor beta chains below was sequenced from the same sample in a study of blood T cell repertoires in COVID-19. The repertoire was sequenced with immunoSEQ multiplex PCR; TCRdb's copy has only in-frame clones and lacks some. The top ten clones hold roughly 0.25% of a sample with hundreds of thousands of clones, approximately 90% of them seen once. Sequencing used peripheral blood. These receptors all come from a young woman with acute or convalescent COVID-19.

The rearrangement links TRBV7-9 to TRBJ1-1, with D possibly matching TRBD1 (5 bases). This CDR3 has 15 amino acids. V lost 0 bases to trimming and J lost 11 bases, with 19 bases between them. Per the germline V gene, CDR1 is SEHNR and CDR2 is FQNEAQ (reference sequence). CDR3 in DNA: TGTGCCAGCAGCTTAGCGGCTCTCCATGGGGGGAGGGCTTTCTTT. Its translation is CASSLAALHGGRAFF.

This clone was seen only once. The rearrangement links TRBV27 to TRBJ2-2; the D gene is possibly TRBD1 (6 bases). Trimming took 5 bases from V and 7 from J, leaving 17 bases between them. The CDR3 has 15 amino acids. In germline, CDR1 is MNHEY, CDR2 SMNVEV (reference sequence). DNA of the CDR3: TGTGCCAGCAGTCTCTCTTCCGGGACACGCGGGGAGCTGTTTTTT. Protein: CASSLSSGTRGELFF.

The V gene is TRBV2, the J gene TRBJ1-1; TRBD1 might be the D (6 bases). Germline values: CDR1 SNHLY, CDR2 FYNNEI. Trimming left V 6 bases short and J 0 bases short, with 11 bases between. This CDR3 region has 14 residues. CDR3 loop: CASRETGLNTEAFF. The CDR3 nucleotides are TGTGCCAGCAGGGAGACAGGATTGAACACTGAAGCTTTCTTT.

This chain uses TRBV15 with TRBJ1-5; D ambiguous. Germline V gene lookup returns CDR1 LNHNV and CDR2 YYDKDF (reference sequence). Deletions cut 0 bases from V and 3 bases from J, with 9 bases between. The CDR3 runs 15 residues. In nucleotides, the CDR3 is TGTGCCACCAGCAGAGATCGAGAACTCAATCAGCCCCAGCATTTT. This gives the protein CATSRDRELNQPQHF.

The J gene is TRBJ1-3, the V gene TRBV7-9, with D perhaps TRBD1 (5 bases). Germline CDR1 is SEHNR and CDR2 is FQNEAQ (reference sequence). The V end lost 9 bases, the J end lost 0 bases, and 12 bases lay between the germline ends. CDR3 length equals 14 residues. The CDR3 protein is CASTTVGSGNTIYF. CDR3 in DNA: TGTGCCAGTACGACAGTGGGCTCTGGAAACACCATATATTTT.

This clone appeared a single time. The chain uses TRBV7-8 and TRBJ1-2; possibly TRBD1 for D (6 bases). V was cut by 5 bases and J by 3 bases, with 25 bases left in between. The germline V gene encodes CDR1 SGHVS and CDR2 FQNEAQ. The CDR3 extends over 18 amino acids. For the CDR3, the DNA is TGTGCCAGCAGCCACGACCGGGACATGGACCGAGCGGACTATGGCTACACCTTC. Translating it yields CASSHDRDMDRADYGYTF.

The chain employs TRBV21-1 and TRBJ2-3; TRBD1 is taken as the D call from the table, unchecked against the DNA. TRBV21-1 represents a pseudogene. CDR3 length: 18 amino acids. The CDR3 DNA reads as TGTGCCAGCAGCGAAGTCGAAGTAGGACATCCTCGCACAGATACGCAGTATTTT. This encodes CASSEVEVGHPRTDTQYF.

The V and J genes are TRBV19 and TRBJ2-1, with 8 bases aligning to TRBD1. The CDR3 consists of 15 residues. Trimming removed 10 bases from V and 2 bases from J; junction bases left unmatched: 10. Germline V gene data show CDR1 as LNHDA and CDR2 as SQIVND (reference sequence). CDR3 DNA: TGTGCCACCAGAGACAGGGGCCATCCCTACAATGAGCAGTTCTTC. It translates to CATRDRGHPYNEQFF.